This TCR beta chain was captured in a study of CXCR3-negative and CXCR3-positive naive CD8 T cells. General study findings and limits: CD5 surface expression was similar among naive subsets, and TCR strength was estimated by inference from TRB CDR3 properties. CXCR3-expressing naive cells carried TRB CDR3s more hydrophobic than those of CXCR3-negative naive cells. Memory cells diverged, while naive CXCR3-positive and CXCR3-negative cells had similar TRBV-TRBJ usage. Memory CD8+ cells showed much lower diversity, while both naive subsets were comparably high.

The CDR3 totals 16 residues. Per the germline V gene, CDR1 is LGHNA and CDR2 is YSLEER. As to this clonotype: Its antigen is not known.

Preparation of TRB cDNA libraries relied on 5' RACE carrying UMI labels. For each CDR3 protein, TCRdb gives one entry from its re-call of the 5' RACE reads, without DNA. The sample has about 50,000 distinct CDR3 sequences. CD45RO-CCR7+CD27+CD95- was the phenotype of naive CD8+ T cells. The chain recombines TRBV4-3 with TRBJ2-5; TCRdb's D call, TRBD1, is unchecked because there is no DNA. Specimen: naive CXCR3+ CD8+ T cells from blood. Indicated subset: CD45RO-CCR7+CD27+CD95- naive CD8+ T cells expressing CXCR3 (TNR3+). The TCR sequence derives from a human donor in good health. Some clones in this sample may be carry-over from other donors' samples. CDR3 sequence: CASSQVGTEGQETQYF.